This entry is about one T cell receptor beta chain. Its antigen is not identified. The source of the sample is a study of vaccination effects on CD4 cells after COVID-19. Study-wide background: Before any sequencing was done, the ViraFEST assay used viral peptide pools to expand antigen-specific CD4+ T cells. Study outcomes and limitations: In the late period after vaccination, infection- and vaccine-induced clones contracted markedly.

With 6 bases removed from V and 0 bases from J, the gap between germline ends came to 11 bases. Germline V gene lookup returns CDR1 SGHTA and CDR2 FQGNSA. The CDR3 loop spans 14 amino acids. Following a 10-day culture, CD4+ T cells were purified. A half-medium replacement with IL-2 medium was carried out on days 3 and 7. Repertoires were generated with immunoSEQ multiplex PCR, while TCRdb's copy carries only in-frame clones and drops some. The table records about 25,000 clones, roughly four fifths of them present only once. The clonotype comes from a human donor who received a COVID-19 vaccine. The starting material was CD4+ T cells from PBMCs cultured without peptide, obtained before COVID-19 vaccination. V and J are TRBV7-2 and TRBJ1-2, with unresolved D. CDR3 bases: TGTGCCAGCAGTTTCGCCCGAACTAACTATGGCTACACCTTC. Encoded protein: CASSFARTNYGYTF.